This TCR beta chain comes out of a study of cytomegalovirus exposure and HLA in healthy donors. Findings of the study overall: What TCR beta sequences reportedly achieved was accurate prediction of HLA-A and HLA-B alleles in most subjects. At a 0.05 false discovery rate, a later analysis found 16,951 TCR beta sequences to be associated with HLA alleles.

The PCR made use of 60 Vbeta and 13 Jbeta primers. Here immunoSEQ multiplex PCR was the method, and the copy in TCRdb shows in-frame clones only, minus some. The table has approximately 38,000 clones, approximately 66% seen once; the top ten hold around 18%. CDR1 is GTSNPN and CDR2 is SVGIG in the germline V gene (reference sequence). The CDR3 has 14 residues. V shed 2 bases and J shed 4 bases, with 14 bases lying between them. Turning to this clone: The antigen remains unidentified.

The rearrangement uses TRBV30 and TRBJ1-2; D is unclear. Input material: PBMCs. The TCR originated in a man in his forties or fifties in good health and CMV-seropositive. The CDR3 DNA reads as TGTGCCTGGAGTACGCAGGCGACGGCCTATGGCTACACCTTC. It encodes CAWSTQATAYGYTF.